The next 20 T cell receptor beta chains were all read from a single sample in a study of cytomegalovirus exposure and HLA in healthy donors. This PCR relied on a set of 60 Vbeta primers and 13 Jbeta primers. This table comes from immunoSEQ multiplex PCR, and its TCRdb copy is limited to in-frame clones, with some not included. The table records some 150,000 clones, roughly four fifths of them present only once. Sequenced sample: PBMCs. Receptors were obtained from a young woman in good health and CMV-seropositive.

This sequence joins TRBV30 and TRBJ2-2, with D possibly TRBD2 on 5 matching bases. V was pared by 0 bases and J by 1 base, with 9 bases between. The CDR3 length is 15 residues. The germline V gene encodes CDR1 GTSNPN and CDR2 SVGIG (reference sequence). CDR3 protein: CAWSVRRGNTGELFF. The CDR3 region has the DNA TGTGCCTGGAGTGTACGTCGGGGGAACACCGGGGAGCTGTTTTTT.

V is TRBV2 and J is TRBJ2-3; 10 nucleotides match TRBD1. The CDR3 covers 14 residues. CDR1 and CDR2 from the germline V gene are SNHLY and FYNNEI. With V trimmed by 7 bases and J by 5 bases, 6 bases remained unmatched. CDR3 protein: CASTEGQGIDTQYF. The CDR3 DNA sequence: TGTGCCAGCACCGAGGGACAGGGGATAGATACGCAGTATTTT.

Here the CDR3 DNA reads TGTGCCAGCAGTGAAGCAGGGGGCGGGTACGAGCAGTACTTC. Protein product: CASSEAGGGYEQYF. This chain connects TRBV2 to TRBJ2-7, with 7 bases fitting TRBD1. Germline CDR1 is SNHLY and CDR2 is FYNNEI. The CDR3 consists of 14 residues. Germline trimming cut 0 bases from V and 4 bases from J; bases unmatched to any gene: 3. The complete variable domain, with remaining parts taken from reference TRBV2 and TRBJ2-7, reads EPEVTQTPSHQVTQMGQEVILRCVPISNHLYFYWYRQILGQKVEFLVSFYNNEISEKSEIFDDQFSVERPDGSNFTLKIRSTKLEDSAMYFCASSEAGGGYEQYFGPGTRLTVT.

The rearrangement joins TRBV10-3 to TRBJ1-6; D is uncertain. Germline V gene data show CDR1 as ENHRY and CDR2 as SYGVKD. Trimming left V 0 bases short and J 0 bases short, with 12 bases between. The CDR3 is made up of 18 amino acids. The CDR3 spells CAISESRSGSSYNSPLHF. For the CDR3, the DNA is TGTGCCATCAGTGAGTCGCGTTCAGGAAGCTCCTATAATTCACCCCTCCACTTT.

The rearrangement uses TRBV10-3 and TRBJ1-1; D unclear. CDR1 is ENHRY, CDR2 SYGVKD, per germline. This CDR3 contains 11 residues. Trimming removed 5 bases at V and 2 bases at J, with 3 bases between. CDR3 DNA: TGTGCCATCAGTAGCAACACTGAAGCTTTCTTT. This gives the protein CAISSNTEAFF.

The chain couples TRBV27 to TRBJ1-1; TRBD1 matches at 7 bases. Per the germline V gene, CDR1 is MNHEY and CDR2 is SMNVEV (reference sequence). This CDR3 comprises 16 residues. Unmatched junction bases numbered 14, after V lost 6 bases and J lost 4 bases. The CDR3, as DNA: TGTGCCAGCAGCCCCGGGAGGGGGCGGGGGGGCACTGAAGCTTTCTTT. Translating it yields CASSPGRGRGGTEAFF.

The chain couples TRBV10-1 to TRBJ1-1, with D possibly TRBD1 on 6 matching bases. CDR1 is WNHNN, CDR2 SYGVQD, per germline (reference sequence). Trimming cost V 5 bases and J 0 bases, with 10 bases left between them. The CDR3 totals 14 residues. The CDR3 sequence is CASSRDNLNTEAFF. The CDR3 DNA follows: TGCGCCAGCAGTAGGGACAACTTGAACACTGAAGCTTTCTTT.

This chain connects TRBV4-1 to TRBJ2-7, with 10 bases identical to TRBD1. The CDR3 loop spans 15 amino acids. V gave up 4 bases and J gave up 1 base; unmatched junction bases: 4. CDR1 MGHRA and CDR2 YSYEKL come from the germline V gene. CDR3: CASSLGQGLSYEQYF. CDR3 sequence (DNA): TGCGCCAGCAGCCTGGGACAGGGGTTATCCTACGAGCAGTACTTC.

The rearrangement links TRBV6-1 to TRBJ1-2; 8 bases align to TRBD1. The CDR3 consists of 13 residues. The V gene end was trimmed by 8 bases and the J gene end by 6 bases; junction bases not matched to a gene: 8. The germline V gene encodes CDR1 MNHNS and CDR2 SASEGT. The DNA of the CDR3 is TGTGCCAGCCTTATTCAGGGGGCGAATGGCTACACCTTC. Encoded protein: CASLIQGANGYTF.

CDR3 sequence: CASSTLRTAKEETQYF. As DNA, the CDR3 is TGTGCCAGCAGTACACTCCGGACAGCCAAAGAAGAGACCCAGTACTTC. The rearrangement joins TRBV6-6 to TRBJ2-5; D possibly corresponds to TRBD1 (6 bases). Germline V gene lookup returns CDR1 MNHNY and CDR2 SVGAGI (reference sequence). Trimming took off 5 bases at V and 3 bases at J, with 19 bases between the two ends. The CDR3 is 16 amino acids.

This clone has a single count. V usage is TRBV5-8 and J usage is TRBJ2-5; 7 nucleotides agree with TRBD1. CDR3 length: 15 amino acids. V shed 0 bases, J shed 2 bases, and the junction held 4 bases outside the gene matches. The germline V gene has CDR1 SGHTS and CDR2 YDEGEE. The CDR3 sequence is CASSLGQGVQETQYF. The CDR3 DNA sequence: TGTGCCAGCAGCTTGGGGCAGGGGGTACAAGAGACCCAGTACTTC. Using reference TRBV5-8 and TRBJ2-5 for the parts outside the CDR3, the full variable domain is EAGVTQSPTHLIKTRGQQATLRCSPISGHTSVYWYQQALGLGLQFLLWYDEGEERNRGNFPPRFSGRQFPNYSSELNVNALELEDSALYLCASSLGQGVQETQYFGPGTRLLVL.

The CDR3 DNA reads TGCGCCAGCAGCCATATCGGGGGTGAAGCTTTCTTT. Its translation: CASSHIGGEAFF. V and J are TRBV4-1 and TRBJ1-1; TRBD1 is a possible D gene (5 bases). CDR1 and CDR2 from the germline V gene are MGHRA and YSYEKL. Trimming stripped 3 bases from V and 7 bases from J, with 9 bases between. The CDR3 loop spans 12 amino acids.

J is TRBJ1-1 and V is TRBV23-1; perhaps TRBD1 as D (6 bases). TRBV23-1 is assigned to the ORF class and has an uncertain function. This CDR3 contains 14 residues. Trimming left V 7 bases short and J 2 bases short, with 14 bases between. CDR3 nucleotides: TGCGCCAGCACCTTGACAGGAGATAACACTGAAGCTTTCTTT. It translates to CASTLTGDNTEAFF.

The V gene is TRBV5-6, the J gene TRBJ1-4; D is ambiguous. The CDR3 has 14 amino acids. CDR1 is SGHDT and CDR2 is YYEEEE in the germline V gene. Trimming shortened V by 1 base and J by 6 bases, and 10 bases separated the two germline ends. The CDR3 region is CASSLFQIDEKLFF. Here the CDR3 DNA reads TGTGCCAGCAGCTTGTTTCAGATTGATGAAAAACTGTTTTTT.

The chain combines TRBV7-2 with TRBJ2-3, with 14 bases matching TRBD2. This CDR3 region has 16 residues. The germline V gene encodes CDR1 SGHTA and CDR2 FQGNSA. With 4 bases clipped from V and 10 bases from J, the junction kept 10 bases outside the gene matches. CDR3 DNA: TGTGCCAGCAGCTCCCGACTAGCGGGGGGGCCGCTCCCGCAGTATTTT. It yields the protein CASSSRLAGGPLPQYF.

The gene calls are TRBV12-1 and TRBJ1-1; the table's D call TRBD1 went unverified against the DNA. TRBV12-1 is a documented pseudogene. The CDR3 is 18 residues long. This CDR3 is CASSFPEQGNRSTPEAFF. The DNA for the CDR3 is TGTGCCAGCAGCTTTCCCGAACAGGGGAATAGATCTACTCCTGAAGCTTTCTTT.

V gene TRBV7-2 combines with J gene TRBJ1-2; 9 nucleotides align to TRBD1. The V and J ends lost 5 bases and 6 bases, in that order; junction bases with no gene match: 7. Germline values: CDR1 SGHTA, CDR2 FQGNSA. CDR3 length equals 14 residues. The CDR3 DNA reads TGTGCCAGCAGCCCACAGACAGGGGGGAATGGCTACACCTTC. Protein sequence: CASSPQTGGNGYTF.

The gene calls are TRBV7-9 and TRBJ1-5, with D possibly TRBD1 on 5 matching bases. CDR3 size: 14 residues. V lost 5 bases, J lost 0 bases, and 8 bases lay in between. CDR1 is SEHNR, CDR2 FQNEAQ, per germline (reference sequence). The CDR3 region has the DNA TGTGCCAGCAGCCGGACATTTAGCAATCAGCCCCAGCATTTT. Protein product: CASSRTFSNQPQHF.

This clone was detected only once. This sequence joins TRBV2 and TRBJ2-5; possible D gene TRBD1, 5 bases. CDR1 is SNHLY and CDR2 is FYNNEI in the germline V gene. The CDR3 runs to 13 residues. V shed 7 bases and J shed 0 bases, with 9 bases lying between them. CDR3 sequence reads: CASTRQNQETQYF. CDR3 coding DNA: TGTGCCAGCACGAGACAGAACCAAGAGACCCAGTACTTC.

The chain combines TRBV30 with TRBJ2-5; 8 nucleotides match TRBD1. CDR3 size: 17 residues. The ends lost 1 base at V and 0 bases at J; junction bases unmatched: 10. Germline values: CDR1 GTSNPN, CDR2 SVGIG (reference sequence). The CDR3 region has the DNA TGTGCCTGGAGTGCGGACAGAAGACAGGGGAACCAAGAGACCCAGTACTTC. The encoded protein is CAWSADRRQGNQETQYF.